This T cell receptor (beta chain) was documented in a study of blood T cell repertoires in COVID-19. Looking at the study overall: Samples of COVID-19 (acute and convalescent) were obtained from the United States, Italy and Spain. PBMCs, B-cell-depleted T cells, or T cells were the source of the cDNA or gDNA that made up the material.

V was cut by 5 bases and J by 5 bases, with 21 bases left in between. The CDR3 loop spans 16 amino acids. Germline lookup yields CDR1 LNHDA and CDR2 SQIVND (reference sequence). In the original processing: The authors estimated nucleated cell counts from reference gene primer amplification. The assay was immunoSEQ multiplex PCR, and TCRdb's table has in-frame clones only and misses some. The DNA gave D and trimming, while V, J and clone size come from that table. Of more than 400,000 clones in the sample, approximately 83% were seen once. The V gene is TRBV19, the J gene TRBJ2-5; possibly TRBD1 for D (5 bases). This sequence originates from a human donor in a cohort sampled during active COVID-19. The sequenced material came from peripheral blood. The CDR3 region has the DNA TGTGCCAGTAGTCAAGGGATGGCCCTTTCAGGGGAGACCCAGTACTTC. Its protein is CASSQGMALSGETQYF.